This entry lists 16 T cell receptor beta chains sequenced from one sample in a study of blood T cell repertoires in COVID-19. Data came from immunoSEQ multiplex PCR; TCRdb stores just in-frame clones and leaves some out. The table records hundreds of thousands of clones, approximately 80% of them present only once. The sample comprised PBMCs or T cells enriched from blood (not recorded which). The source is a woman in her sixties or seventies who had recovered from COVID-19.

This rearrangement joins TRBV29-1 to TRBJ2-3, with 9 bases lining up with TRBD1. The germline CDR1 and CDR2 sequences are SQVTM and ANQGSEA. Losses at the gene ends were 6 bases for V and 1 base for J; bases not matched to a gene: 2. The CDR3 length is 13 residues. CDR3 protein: CSVRTGGTDTQYF. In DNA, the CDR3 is TGCAGCGTGCGGACAGGGGGCACAGATACGCAGTATTTT.

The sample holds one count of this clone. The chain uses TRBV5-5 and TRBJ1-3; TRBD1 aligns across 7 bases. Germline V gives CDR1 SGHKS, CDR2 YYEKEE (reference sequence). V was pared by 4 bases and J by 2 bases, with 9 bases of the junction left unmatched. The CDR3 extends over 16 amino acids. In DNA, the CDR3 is TGTGCCAGCAGCCGGATATCCGGGACAGCTGGAAACACCATATATTTT. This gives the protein CASSRISGTAGNTIYF.

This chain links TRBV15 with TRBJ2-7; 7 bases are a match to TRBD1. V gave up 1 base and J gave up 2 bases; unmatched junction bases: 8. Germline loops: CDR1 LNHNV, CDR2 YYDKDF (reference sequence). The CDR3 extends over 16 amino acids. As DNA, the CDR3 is TGTGCCACCAGCAGAGTAGACCGGGACAGTACCTACGAGCAGTACTTC. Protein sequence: CATSRVDRDSTYEQYF. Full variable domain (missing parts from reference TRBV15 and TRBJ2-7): DAMVIQNPRYQVTQFGKPVTLSCSQTLNHNVMYWYQQKSSQAPKLLFHYYDKDFNNEADTPDNFQSRRPNTSFCFLDIRSPGLGDTAMYLCATSRVDRDSTYEQYFGPGTRLTVT.

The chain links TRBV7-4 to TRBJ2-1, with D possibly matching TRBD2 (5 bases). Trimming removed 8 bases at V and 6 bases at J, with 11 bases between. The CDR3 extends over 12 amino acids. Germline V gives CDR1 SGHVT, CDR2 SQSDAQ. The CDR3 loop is CASPVGGNEQFF. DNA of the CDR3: TGTGCCAGCCCGGTCGGAGGCAATGAGCAGTTCTTC.

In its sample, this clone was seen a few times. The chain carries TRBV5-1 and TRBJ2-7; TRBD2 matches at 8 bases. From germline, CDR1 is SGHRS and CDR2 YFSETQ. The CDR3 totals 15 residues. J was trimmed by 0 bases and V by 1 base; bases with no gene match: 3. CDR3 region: CASSLSGGSSYEQYF. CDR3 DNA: TGCGCCAGCAGCTTGAGCGGGGGCAGCTCCTACGAGCAGTACTTC.

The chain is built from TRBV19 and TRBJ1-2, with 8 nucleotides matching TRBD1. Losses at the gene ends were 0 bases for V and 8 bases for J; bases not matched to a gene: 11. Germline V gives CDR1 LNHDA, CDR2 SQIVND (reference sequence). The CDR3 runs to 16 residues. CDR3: CASSIDWRQGSGGYTF. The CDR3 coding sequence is TGTGCCAGTAGTATAGATTGGCGACAGGGGTCAGGGGGCTACACCTTC.

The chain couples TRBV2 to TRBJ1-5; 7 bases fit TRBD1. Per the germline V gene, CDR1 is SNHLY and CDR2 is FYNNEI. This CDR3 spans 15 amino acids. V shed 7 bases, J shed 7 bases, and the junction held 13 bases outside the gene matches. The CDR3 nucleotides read TGTGCCAGCAATCCTGGGACAGCTCAAGGGCAGCCCCAGCATTTT. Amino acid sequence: CASNPGTAQGQPQHF.

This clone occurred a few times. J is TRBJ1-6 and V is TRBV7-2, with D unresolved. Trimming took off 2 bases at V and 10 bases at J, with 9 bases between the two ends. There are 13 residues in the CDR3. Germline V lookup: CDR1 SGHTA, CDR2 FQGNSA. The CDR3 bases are TGTGCCAGCAGCTTACAGGCGATATCACCCCTCCACTTT. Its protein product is CASSLQAISPLHF. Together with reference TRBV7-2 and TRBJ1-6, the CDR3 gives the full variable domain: GAGVSQSPSNKVTEKGKDVELRCDPISGHTALYWYRQSLGQGLEFLIYFQGNSAPDKSGLPSDRFSAERTGGSVSTLTIQRTQQEDSAVYLCASSLQAISPLHFGNGTRLTVT.

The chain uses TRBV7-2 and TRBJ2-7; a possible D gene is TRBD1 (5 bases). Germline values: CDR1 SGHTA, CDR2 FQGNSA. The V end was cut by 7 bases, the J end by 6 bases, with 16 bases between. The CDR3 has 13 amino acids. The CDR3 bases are TGTGCCAGCAAAGGGGCAGGCTCTCCCGAGCAGTACTTC. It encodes CASKGAGSPEQYF.

This CDR3 is CASSLDRGYEQYF. The CDR3 region has the DNA TGTGCCAGCAGCTTAGACAGGGGATACGAGCAGTACTTC. The chain has TRBV11-1 and TRBJ2-7, with 7 positions matching TRBD1. There are 13 residues in the CDR3. J lost 4 bases, V lost 1 base, and 1 base had no gene match. CDR1 and CDR2 from the germline V gene are SGHAT and FQDESV (reference sequence).

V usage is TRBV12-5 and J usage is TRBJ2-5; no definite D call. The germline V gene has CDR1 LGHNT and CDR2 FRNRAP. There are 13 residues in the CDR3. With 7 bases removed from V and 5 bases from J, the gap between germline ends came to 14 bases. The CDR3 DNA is TGTGCTAGTGCCCTCGCCTGGGCGGAGACCCAGTACTTC. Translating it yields CASALAWAETQYF.

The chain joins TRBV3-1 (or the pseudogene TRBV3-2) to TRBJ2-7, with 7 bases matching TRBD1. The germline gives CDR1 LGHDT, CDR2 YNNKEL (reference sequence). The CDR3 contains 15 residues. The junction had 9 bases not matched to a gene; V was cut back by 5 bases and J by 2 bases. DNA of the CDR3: TGTGCCAGCAGCGAACGACAGGGAATGACCTACGAGCAGTACTTC. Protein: CASSERQGMTYEQYF.

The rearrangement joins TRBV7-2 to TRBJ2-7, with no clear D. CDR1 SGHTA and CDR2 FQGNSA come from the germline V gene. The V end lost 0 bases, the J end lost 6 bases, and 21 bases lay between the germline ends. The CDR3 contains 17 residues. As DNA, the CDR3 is TGTGCCAGCAGCTTAGCCCCCTTCCCCGGATCCGAGCGCGAGCAGTACTTC. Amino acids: CASSLAPFPGSEREQYF.

In DNA, the CDR3 is TGTGCCACCAGCAGAGATGGCGGCTACGAGCAGTACTTC. It encodes CATSRDGGYEQYF. The chain combines TRBV15 with TRBJ2-7; the D is unclear. Germline V gene data show CDR1 as LNHNV and CDR2 as YYDKDF (reference sequence). The V gene lost 0 bases and the J gene lost 3 bases, with 6 bases spanning the gap. There are 13 residues in the CDR3.

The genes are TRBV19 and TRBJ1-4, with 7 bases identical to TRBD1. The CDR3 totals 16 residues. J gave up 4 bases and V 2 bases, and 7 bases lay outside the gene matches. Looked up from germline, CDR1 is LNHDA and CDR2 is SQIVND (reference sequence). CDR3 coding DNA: TGTGCCAGTAGTATAAAGTACGGACAGGTTAATGAAAAACTGTTTTTT. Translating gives CASSIKYGQVNEKLFF.

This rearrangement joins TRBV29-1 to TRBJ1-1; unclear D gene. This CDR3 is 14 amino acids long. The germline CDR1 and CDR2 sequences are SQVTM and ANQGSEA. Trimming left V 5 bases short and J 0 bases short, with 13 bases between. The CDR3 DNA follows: TGCAGCGTTCTTGTGGCGGGCCTGAACACTGAAGCTTTCTTT. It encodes CSVLVAGLNTEAFF.